This record covers a single T cell receptor beta chain. A clone one base away is much larger, so this may be a read error. The iRepertoire nested amplicon-rescue multiplex PCR amplified TCR alpha and beta CDR3s from RNA. TCRdb ran MiXCR on the multiplex PCR reads and lists one entry per CDR3 protein. The sample includes under 200,000 distinct CDR3 sequences, about 47% of them seen just once. The source of the sample is a study of glioma-infiltrating T cells. Trimming cost V 4 bases and J 4 bases; bases outside gene matches: 16. Germline loops: CDR1 DFQATT, CDR2 SNEGSKA (reference sequence). This CDR3 spans 17 amino acids.

This clonotype was obtained from a human donor with low-grade glioma or glioblastoma, undergoing nonglioma brain surgery, or in good health (not recorded which). Specimen: glioma tissue, nonneoplastic brain tissue, or PBMCs (not recorded which). J is TRBJ2-5 and V is TRBV20-1; TRBD1 matches at 9 bases. The CDR3 sequence is CSAILDRGLPGTETQYF. DNA of the CDR3: TGCAGTGCTATCCTGGACAGGGGACTCCCGGGCACAGAGACCCAGTACTTC.